This T cell receptor (beta chain) is from a study of blood T cells in healthy people across ages. Study-wide results and caveats: Per million T cells, TCR beta diversity dropped about linearly as age rose.

Remarks on this clonotype: The antigen is not known.

Those donating, healthy Caucasian individuals from Russia, were aged about 6 to 100. Peripheral blood was drawn, about 9.1 milliliters per donor. Each sample yielded at least 6.5 million isolated PBMCs. The CDR3 loop spans 16 amino acids. Per germline, CDR1 DFQATT and CDR2 SNEGSKA (reference sequence). J lost 5 bases, V lost 6 bases, and 13 bases had no gene match. With a J-beta primer mix and a sample-barcoded 5' primer, a second PCR ran 7 to 11 cycles. TCRdb redid the calling of the 5' RACE reads with MiXCR, one entry per CDR3 protein. Of some 1.5 million distinct CDR3 sequences listed, 25% to 30% are singletons.

Specimen: blood. The TCR was taken from a woman younger than 45 in good health. J is TRBJ2-3 and V is TRBV20-1, with 11 bases matching TRBD2. CDR3 protein: CSADNGLAGPLDTQYF. CDR3 DNA sequence: TGCAGTGCAGACAACGGACTAGCGGGCCCCCTAGATACGCAGTATTTT.